These T cell receptor beta chains were read from a single sample in a study of T cells after yellow fever vaccination. One entry per CDR3 protein, called by TCRdb with MiXCR from the 5' RACE reads. This sample has 250,000 to 400,000 distinct CDR3 sequences, with over 3.5% found just once. The sequences come from PBMCs, collected 15 days after the yellow fever booster vaccination. These receptors were taken from a man aged 18 to 29 who received the YFV17D yellow fever vaccine. CDR3s include the opening cysteine and the closing phenylalanine or tryptophan. Fields, in order: J gene, clone size, V gene, D gene, CDR3 protein, CDR3 DNA. A D gene is named only where the DNA matches it firmly. Part of the rows lack a size; the others show once, few, many or a class for expanded clones.

J: TRBJ2-5
size: many
V: TRBV2
D: TRBD1
CDR3: CASSGPGGRETQYF
DNA: TGTGCCAGCAGTGGGCCAGGGGGTAGGGAGACCCAGTACTTC

J: TRBJ2-2
size: many
V: TRBV7-2
D: TRBD2
CDR3: CASSFVLATNTGELFF
DNA: TGTGCCAGCAGCTTCGTACTAGCGACGAACACCGGGGAGCTGTTTTTT

J: TRBJ2-4
size: many
V: TRBV6-2/TRBV6-3
D: TRBD2
CDR3: CASTRGLENIQYF
DNA: TGTGCCAGCACTCGGGGACTAGAAAACATTCAGTACTTC

J: TRBJ1-2
size: -
V: TRBV12-3/TRBV12-4
D: -
CDR3: CASRDRAGYTF
DNA: TGTGCCAGCAGGGACCGAGCCGGCTACACCTTC

J: TRBJ2-6
size: -
V: TRBV2
D: -
CDR3: CASSDQSSGANVLTF
DNA: TGTGCCAGCAGTGACCAGAGCTCTGGGGCCAACGTCCTGACTTTC

J: TRBJ2-3
size: many
V: TRBV15
D: -
CDR3: CATSRDTVNTQYF
DNA: TGTGCCACCAGCAGAGATACAGTGAATACGCAGTATTTT

J: TRBJ1-1
size: many
V: TRBV4-1
D: -
CDR3: CASSQRENTEAFF
DNA: TGCGCCAGCAGCCAAAGAGAGAACACTGAAGCTTTCTTT

J: TRBJ2-2
size: many
V: TRBV7-2
D: TRBD1
CDR3: CASSFGTGTTGELFF
DNA: TGTGCCAGCAGCTTCGGGACAGGGACTACCGGGGAGCTGTTTTTT

J: TRBJ1-1
size: many
V: TRBV11-2
D: -
CDR3: CASSLTLDTEAFF
DNA: TGTGCCAGCAGCTTAACCCTGGACACTGAAGCTTTCTTT

J: TRBJ1-3
size: few
V: TRBV7-8
D: -
CDR3: CASSTRRQAHSGNTIYF
DNA: TGTGCCAGCAGCACAAGAAGACAGGCGCACTCTGGAAACACCATATATTTT

J: TRBJ2-2
size: few
V: TRBV5-1
D: -
CDR3: CASSSGRINTGELFF
DNA: TGCGCCAGCAGCTCGGGCCGGATAAACACCGGGGAGCTGTTTTTT

J: TRBJ1-5
size: few
V: TRBV15
D: -
CDR3: CATSFLTDSNQPQHF
DNA: TGTGCCACCAGCTTCCTGACGGATAGCAATCAGCCCCAGCATTTT

J: TRBJ1-2
size: many
V: TRBV7-8
D: -
CDR3: CASRPTRGPYGYTF
DNA: TGTGCCAGCAGACCAACCCGGGGCCCCTATGGCTACACCTTC

J: TRBJ1-5
size: -
V: TRBV10-3
D: TRBD1
CDR3: CAIRADRGNNQPQHF
DNA: TGTGCCATCAGAGCGGACAGGGGAAACAATCAGCCCCAGCATTTT

J: TRBJ1-6
size: many
V: TRBV4-3
D: -
CDR3: CASSRQRQGKYNSPLHF
DNA: TGCGCCAGCAGCCGTCAACGGCAGGGGAAGTATAATTCACCCCTCCACTTT

J: TRBJ2-7
size: many
V: TRBV5-5
D: -
CDR3: CASSLDYFSDEQYF
DNA: TGTGCCAGCAGCTTGGACTACTTTTCGGACGAGCAGTACTTC

J: TRBJ1-6
size: few
V: TRBV14
D: -
CDR3: CASSPQTGFSYNSPLHF
DNA: TGTGCCAGCAGCCCCCAGACAGGTTTCTCCTATAATTCACCCCTCCACTTT

J: TRBJ2-7
size: few
V: TRBV7-9
D: -
CDR3: CASGTGTYEQYF
DNA: TGTGCCAGCGGTACAGGGACCTACGAGCAGTACTTC

J: TRBJ2-5
size: -
V: TRBV12-3/TRBV12-4
D: TRBD2
CDR3: CASTLAGGPGETQYF
DNA: TGTGCCAGCACCCTAGCGGGGGGGCCGGGTGAGACCCAGTACTTC

J: TRBJ2-6
size: few
V: TRBV5-5
D: -
CDR3: CASRPGGFSGANVLTF
DNA: TGTGCCAGCAGGCCTGGCGGCTTCTCTGGGGCCAACGTCCTGACTTTC

J: TRBJ2-7
size: -
V: TRBV7-8
D: -
CDR3: CASSSSSKRVPYEQYF
DNA: TGTGCCAGCAGCTCCTCAAGTAAGCGGGTCCCCTACGAGCAGTACTTC

J: TRBJ2-5
size: -
V: TRBV28
D: -
CDR3: CASSLLSEQETQYF
DNA: TGTGCCAGCAGTTTGTTGTCAGAGCAAGAGACCCAGTACTTC

J: TRBJ2-4
size: many
V: TRBV10-3
D: TRBD1
CDR3: CATTGGSDIQYF
DNA: TGTGCCACTACAGGGGGCTCAGACATTCAGTACTTC

J: TRBJ2-5
size: many
V: TRBV11-2
D: -
CDR3: CASSLEGVLRETQYF
DNA: TGTGCCAGCAGCTTAGAGGGGGTATTGAGAGAGACCCAGTACTTC

J: TRBJ1-5
size: many
V: TRBV4-2
D: -
CDR3: CASSQEGQEGQPQHF
DNA: TGTGCCAGCAGCCAAGAAGGACAAGAGGGTCAGCCCCAGCATTTT

J: TRBJ2-5
size: few
V: TRBV5-1
D: TRBD1
CDR3: CASSMGQVEETQYF
DNA: TGCGCCAGCAGCATGGGACAGGTCGAAGAGACCCAGTACTTC

J: TRBJ2-6
size: many
V: TRBV6-2/TRBV6-3
D: -
CDR3: CASTDSGANVLTF
DNA: TGTGCCAGCACTGATTCTGGGGCCAACGTCCTGACTTTC

J: TRBJ1-4
size: few
V: TRBV5-1
D: -
CDR3: CASSGNGANEKLFF
DNA: TGCGCCAGCAGCGGAAACGGGGCAAATGAAAAACTGTTTTTT

J: TRBJ2-4
size: many
V: TRBV5-1
D: -
CDR3: CASSLATGTGNIQYF
DNA: TGCGCCAGCAGCTTGGCAACAGGGACTGGAAACATTCAGTACTTC

J: TRBJ2-6
size: many
V: TRBV27
D: TRBD1
CDR3: CASSQKRQGAWGANVLTF
DNA: TGTGCCAGCAGCCAAAAAAGACAGGGGGCGTGGGGGGCCAACGTCCTGACTTTC

J: TRBJ1-3
size: few
V: TRBV6-6
D: -
CDR3: CASSYISGNTIYF
DNA: TGTGCCAGCAGTTATATCTCTGGAAACACCATATATTTT

J: TRBJ1-2
size: many
V: TRBV7-6
D: -
CDR3: CASSPPGGYGYTF
DNA: TGTGCCAGCAGCCCACCGGGGGGCTATGGCTACACCTTC